A single sample gave rise to the 5 T cell receptor beta chains below, sequenced in a study of T cell responses to AZD1222 COVID-19 vaccine. This table comes from immunoSEQ multiplex PCR, and its TCRdb copy is limited to in-frame clones, with some not included. This table has about 120,000 clones, roughly nine tenths appearing once. The sample consisted of peripheral blood, taken on day 0 of AZD1222 vaccination. All receptors derive from an adult in good health.

The chain recombines TRBV12-3 or TRBV12-4 with TRBJ2-7; D assignment may be TRBD1 or TRBD2 (5 bases each). The V and J ends lost 3 bases and 5 bases respectively, with 8 bases between them. The CDR3 totals 12 residues. The chain's CDR3 is CASSLGPHEQYV. Written as DNA, the CDR3 is TGTGCCAGCAGTTTGGGACCGCACGAGCAGTACGTC.

This clone was recorded only once. The rearrangement joins TRBV7-8 to TRBJ1-6; the D is unclear. This CDR3 comprises 16 residues. The germline gives CDR1 SGHVS, CDR2 FQNEAQ. The V end lost 2 bases, the J end lost 1 base, and 9 bases lay between the germline ends. The CDR3: CASSLIRRSYNSPLHF. In DNA form, the CDR3 reads TGTGCCAGCAGCTTAATTCGCCGATCCTATAATTCACCCCTCCACTTT.

The V and J genes are TRBV24-1 and TRBJ2-2, with D possibly matching TRBD2 (6 bases). The CDR3 extends over 15 amino acids. Between the trimmed V and J ends, which lost 2 bases and 4 bases, there was a span of 10 bases. Germline values: CDR1 KGHDR, CDR2 SFDVKD. CDR3 loop: CATSDSSAPTGELFF. The CDR3 bases are TGTGCCACCAGTGATTCTAGCGCGCCCACCGGGGAGCTGTTTTTT.

The genes are TRBV4-1 and TRBJ2-3; a weak D match, TRBD1 (5 bases). Looked up from germline, CDR1 is MGHRA and CDR2 is YSYEKL. V was clipped by 2 bases and J by 0 bases, with 9 bases between them. This CDR3 has 15 amino acids. In DNA form, the CDR3 reads TGCGCCAGCAGCCAACCAGGGTGGAGCACAGATACGCAGTATTTT. Residues: CASSQPGWSTDTQYF.

V and J are TRBV3-1 (or the pseudogene TRBV3-2) and TRBJ1-1, with D perhaps matching TRBD1 (5 bases). This CDR3 spans 14 amino acids. Germline assignment: CDR1 LGHDT and CDR2 YNNKEL (reference sequence). The V end lost 4 bases, the J end lost 3 bases, and 12 bases lay between the germline ends. CDR3 in amino acids: CASSPLREHTEAFF. Written as DNA, the CDR3 is TGTGCCAGCAGCCCCCTCAGGGAGCACACTGAAGCTTTCTTT.